This T cell receptor beta chain was sequenced during a study of cytomegalovirus exposure and HLA in healthy donors. The PCR employed 60 Vbeta primers together with 13 Jbeta primers. Clones were read by immunoSEQ multiplex PCR, and TCRdb kept only the in-frame ones, dropping some. This repertoire shows more than 90,000 clones, 70% found once; its top ten account for just over 8.5%. General study points: The authors excluded some V segments, including TRBV6-2 and TRBV6-3, as indistinguishable. Later analysis associated a missense DCLRE1C variant with TCR beta V- and J-gene trimming. It was reported in a later analysis that an Asian-associated ancestry cluster showed fewer N-insertions than the approximately 690-donor mean. Investigators reported approximately 150 TCR beta chains as tied to cytomegalovirus.

Concerning this clone itself: Its antigen is not identified. A junction end diverges from the germline sequence, so it may reflect a read error.

The germline CDR1 and CDR2 sequences are MNHEY and SVGAGI. The length of the CDR3 is 16 residues. Sequenced: PBMCs. The gene calls are TRBV6-5 and TRBJ1-1; 8 positions match TRBD1. The source is a man aged 30-40 years in good health and CMV-seropositive. The DNA for the CDR3 is TGTGCCAGCAGTTACTCCAGGGAGCCAGGGGGCCCAGGTATGCTGTTT. Its translation is CASSYSREPGGPGMLF.